Listed below are T cell receptor beta chains from one sample, sequenced in a study of regulatory T cells in long-lasting Graves disease. TCRdb analysed the multiplex PCR reads with MiXCR anew, one entry per CDR3 protein. The table shows 500,000 or so distinct CDR3 sequences, with around 15% occurring only once. These data also featured in a second study, about T cells in Graves' hyperthyroidism and ophthalmopathy.

Sequences were derived from peripheral blood mononuclear cells (PBMCs), sampled at new diagnosis, from a patient treated with antithyroid drugs. The receptors stem from a man between 40 and 49 years old with Graves disease. CDR3s include the opening cysteine and the closing phenylalanine or tryptophan. D genes are given only for firm matches.

CDR3 | J | V | D
CASSFYRLAGVESYEQYF | TRBJ2-7 | TRBV7-2 | TRBD2
CASSAEQGANGQFF | TRBJ2-1 | TRBV2 | -
CASSQDSGANTGELFF | TRBJ2-2 | TRBV3-1 | -
CSARTSGNHEFF | TRBJ2-1 | TRBV29-1 | TRBD2
CASSLARQETRYF | TRBJ2-5 | TRBV7-2 | -
CASSTGTSGIYNEQFF | TRBJ2-1 | TRBV5-1 | TRBD2
CASLSFGAGTDTQYF | TRBJ2-3 | TRBV2 | TRBD2
CACSGQGGTDTQYF | TRBJ2-3 | TRBV30 | TRBD1
CASRGQPQETQYF | TRBJ2-5 | TRBV7-9 | TRBD1
CASSKAGQGLNTEAFF | TRBJ1-1 | TRBV5-1 | TRBD1
CASSEDGGSLVKLFF | TRBJ1-4 | TRBV2 | -
CASSLTPGANTGELFF | TRBJ2-2 | TRBV7-3 | -
CASSVGGLGQPQHF | TRBJ1-5 | TRBV9 | -
CASSHLGTSAKNIQYF | TRBJ2-4 | TRBV7-9 | -
CASSLGGFGQTQYF | TRBJ2-3 | TRBV7-2 | -
CASSRPVGGDRRTGELFF | TRBJ2-2 | TRBV12-3/TRBV12-4 | -
CASSVEPGRGDDYGYTF | TRBJ1-2 | TRBV9 | -
CASSLSPTSDEQFF | TRBJ2-1 | TRBV7-3 | -
CASALVGDGKNIQYF | TRBJ2-4 | TRBV2 | -
CASSPMTGATFGEKLFF | TRBJ1-4 | TRBV12-3/TRBV12-4 | -
CASGLGLAGDGTDTQYF | TRBJ2-3 | TRBV12-5 | TRBD2
CASSVVGGWAANTGELFF | TRBJ2-2 | TRBV9 | -
CASSYGGLDEQFF | TRBJ2-1 | TRBV6-2/TRBV6-3 | -
CASSGSGHNTEAFF | TRBJ1-1 | TRBV28 | -
CASSTPGQGSNFGELFF | TRBJ2-2 | TRBV5-1 | TRBD1
CASKAGTSTDTQYF | TRBJ2-3 | TRBV5-1 | -
CASSFPGKETQYF | TRBJ2-5 | TRBV12-3/TRBV12-4 | -
CASVERGSTDTQYF | TRBJ2-3 | TRBV28 | TRBD2
CASSLGLAPVNEQFF | TRBJ2-1 | TRBV5-1 | TRBD2
CASSYSGRTSTDTQYF | TRBJ2-3 | TRBV6-2/TRBV6-3 | TRBD2
CAISAPTKGVDTGELSF | TRBJ2-2 | TRBV10-3 | -
CASTTREAGDNEQFF | TRBJ2-1 | TRBV12-3/TRBV12-4 | TRBD2
CASRETGGSYEQYF | TRBJ2-7 | TRBV28 | TRBD1
CSASTSAETQYF | - | TRBV20-1 | TRBD2
CSVDRGRDGNEQFF | TRBJ2-1 | TRBV29-1 | -
CSAVTDTQYF | TRBJ2-3 | TRBV20-1 | -
CASSYFAGTMAYEQYF | TRBJ2-7 | TRBV7-2 | TRBD2
CASSFWDSDTQYF | TRBJ2-3 | TRBV5-6 | -
CASSNAGGNTEAFF | TRBJ1-1 | TRBV11-1 | TRBD1
CASSESWGETQYF | TRBJ2-5 | TRBV2 | -
CSARDGWTGTYEQYF | TRBJ2-7 | TRBV20-1 | TRBD1
CAWNPGQQTHQPQHF | TRBJ1-5 | TRBV30 | TRBD1
CASSLVQGVETQYF | TRBJ2-5 | TRBV5-1 | TRBD1
CASSLQGANEQYF | TRBJ2-7 | TRBV3-1 | TRBD1
CASSPQGQGADEQYF | TRBJ2-7 | TRBV4-1 | TRBD1
CASSAGQGATYEQYF | TRBJ2-7 | TRBV9 | TRBD1
CASSLGGTSNGELFF | TRBJ2-2 | TRBV28 | -
CASSEGSGRNTQYF | TRBJ2-3 | TRBV2 | TRBD2
CASSSTPNQAKNIQYF | TRBJ2-4 | TRBV7-2 | -
CASSLGRPSEQYF | TRBJ2-7 | TRBV5-1 | -
CASSLTTGSTQYF | TRBJ2-5 | TRBV5-1 | -
CASSPGQGPDPQHF | TRBJ1-5 | TRBV18 | TRBD1
CASQGTVSYEQYF | TRBJ2-7 | TRBV7-9 | -
CASRLRGGMYQETQYF | TRBJ2-5 | TRBV6-1 | TRBD2